Presented here are 15 T cell receptor beta chains from one specimen sequenced in a study of early T cells in non-severe SARS-CoV-2 infection. MiXCR, run by TCRdb on the 5' RACE reads, gives a single entry per CDR3 protein. The sample yields approximately 110,000 distinct CDR3 sequences, approximately 15% seen once. The specimen was whole blood. These receptors all stem from an adult who was a healthcare worker with PCR-confirmed SARS-CoV-2 infection or an uninfected control (not recorded which).

In DNA, the CDR3 is TGCGCCAGCAGCCCGGAAGATGGCGGGGGAACTGAAGCTTTCTTT. Its translation is CASSPEDGGGTEAFF. J is TRBJ1-1 and V is TRBV5-1, with D possibly matching TRBD1 (5 bases). The CDR3 covers 15 residues. CDR1 is SGHRS, CDR2 YFSETQ, per germline. The V end was cut by 4 bases, the J end by 5 bases, with 18 bases between. Complete variable domain (other parts from reference TRBV5-1 and TRBJ1-1): KAGVTQTPRYLIKTRGQQVTLSCSPISGHRSVSWYQQTPGQGLQFLFEYFSETQRNKGNFPGRFSGRQFSNSRSEMNVSTLELGDSALYLCASSPEDGGGTEAFFGQGTRLTVV.

The chain joins TRBV6-1 to TRBJ1-1; TRBD1 matches at 10 bases. CDR1 MNHNS and CDR2 SASEGT come from the germline V gene. Trimming cost V 7 bases and J 3 bases; bases outside gene matches: 14. The CDR3 sequence is 17 residues long. CDR3 protein: CASISTGGFRLYTEAFF. For the CDR3, the DNA is TGTGCCAGCATTTCGACAGGGGGCTTTAGACTGTACACTGAAGCTTTCTTT.

The chain couples TRBV5-1 to TRBJ1-6, with D possibly being TRBD1 (6 bases). Trimming shortened V by 3 bases and J by 7 bases, and 11 bases separated the two germline ends. CDR1 SGHRS and CDR2 YFSETQ come from the germline V gene. The CDR3 is 14 residues long. CDR3 DNA: TGCGCCAGCAGCTCCATTACAGGGAATTCACCCCTCCACTTT. Amino acids: CASSSITGNSPLHF.

The V gene is TRBV7-8, the J gene TRBJ2-1; D uncertain. Germline CDR1 reads SGHVS; CDR2 reads FQNEAQ. V lost 2 bases and J lost 2, with 16 bases in between. The CDR3 covers 17 residues. The CDR3 loop reads CASSLPKRFSTYNEQFF. The CDR3 region has the DNA TGTGCCAGCAGCTTACCCAAAAGGTTTTCTACCTACAATGAGCAGTTCTTC. The full variable domain, with the rest looked up from reference TRBV7-8 and TRBJ2-1, is GAGVSQSPRYKVAKRGQDVALRCDPISGHVSLFWYQQALGQGPEFLTYFQNEAQLDKSGLPSDRFFAERPEGSVSTLKIQRTQQEDSAVYLCASSLPKRFSTYNEQFFGPGTRLTVL.

The chain employs TRBV20-1 and TRBJ2-7; D is perhaps TRBD1 (6 bases). The CDR3 sequence is 11 residues long. Germline CDR1 DFQATT, CDR2 SNEGSKA (reference sequence). V was cut by 5 bases and J by 4 bases, with 9 bases left in between. CDR3 coding DNA: TGCAGTGCTGGGGGCTCGTACGAGCAGTACTTC. Translation: CSAGGSYEQYF.

This clonotype was seen only a few times. This chain joins TRBV5-1 and TRBJ1-2; D perhaps matches TRBD1 (5 bases). CDR1 and CDR2 (germline): SGHRS, YFSETQ. The CDR3 totals 17 residues. V lost 0 bases, J lost 8 bases, and 23 bases lay in between. The CDR3 DNA reads TGCGCCAGCAGCTTGGCGTACTCGGCAAATAGGGGAGAAGGCTACACCTTC. The encoded protein is CASSLAYSANRGEGYTF.

J is TRBJ2-7 and V is TRBV29-1; 12 nucleotides match TRBD2. V dropped 7 bases and J dropped 1; count of bases not matched to a gene: 5. The CDR3 covers 14 residues. Looked up from germline, CDR1 is SQVTM and CDR2 is ANQGSEA. CDR3 sequence: CSAGLAGRSYEQYF. The CDR3 DNA follows: TGCAGCGCCGGACTAGCGGGGCGGTCCTACGAGCAGTACTTC.

V is TRBV6-1 and J is TRBJ2-7; no firm D call. This CDR3 spans 12 amino acids. CDR1 and CDR2 (germline): MNHNS, SASEGT. V was trimmed by 6 bases and J by 7 bases, leaving 13 bases between them. The CDR3 DNA follows: TGTGCCAGCAGGGACCCTCTCTGGGAGCAGTACTTC. It translates to CASRDPLWEQYF.

This clonotype appeared a few times. The rearrangement links TRBV30 to TRBJ1-6; D is perhaps TRBD1 (5 bases). The CDR3 spans 15 residues. Per germline, CDR1 GTSNPN and CDR2 SVGIG (reference sequence). The V gene lost 3 bases and the J gene lost 6 bases, with 15 bases spanning the gap. The CDR3 here is CAWRKQERGNSPLHF. In DNA, the CDR3 is TGTGCCTGGAGGAAGCAGGAAAGGGGTAATTCACCCCTCCACTTT.

In this sample, this clonotype turned up a few times. The V call is TRBV7-9, the J call TRBJ1-5; no definite D call. CDR1 and CDR2 from the germline V gene are SEHNR and FQNEAQ (reference sequence). Deletions cut 2 bases from V and 4 bases from J, with 6 bases between. This CDR3 spans 13 amino acids. The CDR3 nucleotides read TGTGCCAGCAGCTTAAATGTAAATCAGCCCCAGCATTTT. It is translated as CASSLNVNQPQHF.

Only a few counts were recorded for this clonotype. The chain joins TRBV6-5 to TRBJ2-7; 7 bases line up with TRBD1. The CDR3 has 15 amino acids. The trim removed 7 bases at V and 7 bases at J, leaving 16 bases unmatched. Germline CDR1 reads MNHEY; CDR2 reads SVGAGI. The CDR3 DNA reads as TGTGCCAGCAACCCGGGACAGATGGTGTCCTTGGAGCAGTACTTC. Translating gives CASNPGQMVSLEQYF.

The chain couples TRBV7-9 to TRBJ1-2; D is perhaps TRBD1 (6 bases). The CDR3 is 15 amino acids. Germline loops: CDR1 SEHNR, CDR2 FQNEAQ (reference sequence). V lost 5 bases to trimming and J lost 2 bases, with 15 bases between them. The CDR3 DNA reads as TGTGCCAGCAGCCCATCCGTTACAGGGAACTATGGCTACACCTTC. Protein sequence: CASSPSVTGNYGYTF.

The count of this clonotype is one. The rearrangement joins TRBV20-1 to TRBJ2-1; TRBD2 agrees at 15 bases. The CDR3 extends over 14 amino acids. Trimming at V came to 5 bases and at J to 5 bases, leaving 1 base not matched to a gene. CDR1 and CDR2 from the germline V gene are DFQATT and SNEGSKA (reference sequence). This CDR3 is CSAGLAGGHNEQFF. The CDR3 DNA reads as TGCAGTGCTGGACTAGCGGGGGGGCACAATGAGCAGTTCTTC.

The V and J genes are TRBV10-1 and TRBJ2-2; D call uncertain. The ends were cut back, 4 bases at V and 2 bases at J, with 5 bases in the middle. The CDR3 length is 13 residues. Germline CDR1 reads WNHNN; CDR2 reads SYGVQD (reference sequence). The CDR3 sequence: CASSGPNTGELFF. CDR3 DNA: TGCGCCAGCAGTGGGCCCAACACCGGGGAGCTGTTTTTT.

This clonotype was counted a few times. This chain joins TRBV19 and TRBJ2-7; 8 nucleotides align to TRBD1. V shed 4 bases, J shed 4 bases, and the junction held 12 bases outside the gene matches. The length of the CDR3 is 16 residues. The germline gives CDR1 LNHDA, CDR2 SQIVND (reference sequence). The CDR3 is CASSTSGTGDPYEQYF. CDR3 DNA: TGTGCCAGTAGTACCTCCGGGACAGGTGACCCTTACGAGCAGTACTTC.